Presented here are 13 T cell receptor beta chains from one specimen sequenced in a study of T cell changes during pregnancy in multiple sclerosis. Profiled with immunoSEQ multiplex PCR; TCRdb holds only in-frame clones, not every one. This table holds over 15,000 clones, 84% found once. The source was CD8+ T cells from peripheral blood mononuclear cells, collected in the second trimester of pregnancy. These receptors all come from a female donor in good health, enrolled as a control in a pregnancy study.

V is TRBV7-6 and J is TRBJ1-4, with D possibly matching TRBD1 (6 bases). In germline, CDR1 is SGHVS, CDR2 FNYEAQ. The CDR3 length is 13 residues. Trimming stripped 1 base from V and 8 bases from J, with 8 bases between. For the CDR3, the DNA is TGTGCCAGCAGCTTAGGGACAGAGGAAAAACTGTTTTTT. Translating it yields CASSLGTEEKLFF.

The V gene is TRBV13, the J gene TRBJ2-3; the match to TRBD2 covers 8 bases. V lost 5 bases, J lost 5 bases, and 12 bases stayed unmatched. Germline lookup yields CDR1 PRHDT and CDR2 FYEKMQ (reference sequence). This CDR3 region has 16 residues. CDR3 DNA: TGTGCCAGCAGCACGTTAAGCGGGGGCCTTCAAGATACGCAGTATTTT. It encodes CASSTLSGGLQDTQYF.

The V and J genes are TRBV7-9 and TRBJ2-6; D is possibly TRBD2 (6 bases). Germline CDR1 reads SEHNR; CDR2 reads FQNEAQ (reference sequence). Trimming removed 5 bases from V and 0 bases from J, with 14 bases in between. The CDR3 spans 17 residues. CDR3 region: CASSPLGGSSGANVLTF. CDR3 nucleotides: TGTGCCAGCAGCCCCTTGGGGGGTAGCTCTGGGGCCAACGTCCTGACTTTC.

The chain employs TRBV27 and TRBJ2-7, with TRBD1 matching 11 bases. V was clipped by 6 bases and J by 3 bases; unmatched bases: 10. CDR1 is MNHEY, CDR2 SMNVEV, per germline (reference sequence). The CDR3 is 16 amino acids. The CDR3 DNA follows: TGTGCCAGCAGCGTATTTCCGGACAGGGGGCACTACGAGCAGTACTTC. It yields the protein CASSVFPDRGHYEQYF.

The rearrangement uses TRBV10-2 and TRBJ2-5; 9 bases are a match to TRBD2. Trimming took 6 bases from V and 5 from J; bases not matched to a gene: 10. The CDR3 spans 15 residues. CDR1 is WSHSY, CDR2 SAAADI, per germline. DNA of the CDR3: TGCGCCAGCAGAAGCGGGGGGACTTTCCCGGAGACCCAGTACTTC. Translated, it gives CASRSGGTFPETQYF.

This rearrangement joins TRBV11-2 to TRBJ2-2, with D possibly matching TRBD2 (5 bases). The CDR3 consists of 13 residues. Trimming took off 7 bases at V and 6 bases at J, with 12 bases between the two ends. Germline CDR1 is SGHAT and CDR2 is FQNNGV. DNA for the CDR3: TGTGCCAGCACCTCGAGGGATCCCGGGGAGCTGTTTTTT. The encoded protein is CASTSRDPGELFF.

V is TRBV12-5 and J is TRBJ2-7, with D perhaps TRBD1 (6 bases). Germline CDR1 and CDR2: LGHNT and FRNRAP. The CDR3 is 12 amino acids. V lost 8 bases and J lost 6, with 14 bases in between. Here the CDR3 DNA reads TGTGCTAGTAGCAGGGGCGTTCTCGAGCAGTACTTC. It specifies CASSRGVLEQYF.

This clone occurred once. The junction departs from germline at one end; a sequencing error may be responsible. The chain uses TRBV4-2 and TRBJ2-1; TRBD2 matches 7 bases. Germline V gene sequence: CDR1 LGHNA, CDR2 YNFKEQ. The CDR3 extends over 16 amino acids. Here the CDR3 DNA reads TGTGCCAGCAGCCAAGAGCGGGGGAGCTCCTACAATGGGCAGTTCTTC. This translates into CASSQERGSSYNGQFF.

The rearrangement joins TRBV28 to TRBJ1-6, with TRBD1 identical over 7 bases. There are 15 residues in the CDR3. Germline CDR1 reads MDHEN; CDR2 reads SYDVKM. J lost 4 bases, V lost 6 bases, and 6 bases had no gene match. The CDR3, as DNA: TGTGCCAGCAGCAGGACAGGCCTGTATAATTCACCCCTCCACTTT. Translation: CASSRTGLYNSPLHF.

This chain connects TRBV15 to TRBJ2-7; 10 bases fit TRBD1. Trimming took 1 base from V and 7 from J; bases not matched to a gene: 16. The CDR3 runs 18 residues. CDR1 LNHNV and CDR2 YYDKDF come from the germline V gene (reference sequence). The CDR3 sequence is CATSRAPINRQGASEQYF. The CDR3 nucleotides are TGTGCCACCAGCAGAGCCCCCATAAACCGACAGGGGGCGAGTGAGCAGTACTTC.

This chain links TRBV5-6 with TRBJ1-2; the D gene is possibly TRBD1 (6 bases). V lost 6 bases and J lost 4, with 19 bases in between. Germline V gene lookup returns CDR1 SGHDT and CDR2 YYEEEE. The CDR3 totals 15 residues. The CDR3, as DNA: TGTGCCAGCACCGTGGGGCGCAGGGGATTCTATGGCTACACCTTC. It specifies CASTVGRRGFYGYTF.

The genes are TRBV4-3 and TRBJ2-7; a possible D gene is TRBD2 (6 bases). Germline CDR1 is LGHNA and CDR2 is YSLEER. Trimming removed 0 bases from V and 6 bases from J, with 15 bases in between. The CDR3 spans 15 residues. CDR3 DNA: TGCGCCAGCAGCCAAGAATGGGGGGTGTTAGGCGAGCAGTACTTC. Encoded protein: CASSQEWGVLGEQYF.

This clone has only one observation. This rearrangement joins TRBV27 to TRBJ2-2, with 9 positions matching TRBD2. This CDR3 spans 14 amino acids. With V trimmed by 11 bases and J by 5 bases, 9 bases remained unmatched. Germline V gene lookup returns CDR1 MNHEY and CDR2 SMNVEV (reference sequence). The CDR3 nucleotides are TGTGCCGCCCGGCGGGGGGGCCCGACCGGGGAGCTGTTTTTT. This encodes CAARRGGPTGELFF.